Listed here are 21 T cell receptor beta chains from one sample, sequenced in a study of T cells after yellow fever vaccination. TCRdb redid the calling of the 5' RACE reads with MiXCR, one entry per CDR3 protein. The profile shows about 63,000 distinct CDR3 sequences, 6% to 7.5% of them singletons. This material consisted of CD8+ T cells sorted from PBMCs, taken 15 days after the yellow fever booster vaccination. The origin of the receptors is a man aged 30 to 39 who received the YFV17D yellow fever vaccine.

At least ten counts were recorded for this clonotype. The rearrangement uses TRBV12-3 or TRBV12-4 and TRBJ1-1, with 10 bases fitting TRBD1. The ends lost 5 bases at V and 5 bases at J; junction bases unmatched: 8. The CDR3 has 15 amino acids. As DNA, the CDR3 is TGTGCCAGCAGTCCCGGACAGGGGGTCTGGACTGAAGCTTTCTTT. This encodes CASSPGQGVWTEAFF.

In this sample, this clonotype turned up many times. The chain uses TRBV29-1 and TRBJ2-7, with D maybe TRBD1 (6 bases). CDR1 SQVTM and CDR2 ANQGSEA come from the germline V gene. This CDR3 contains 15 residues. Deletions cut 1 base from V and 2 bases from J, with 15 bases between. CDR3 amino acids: CSVEGIQGLTYEQYF. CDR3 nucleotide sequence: TGCAGCGTTGAAGGGATACAGGGTCTCACCTACGAGCAGTACTTC.

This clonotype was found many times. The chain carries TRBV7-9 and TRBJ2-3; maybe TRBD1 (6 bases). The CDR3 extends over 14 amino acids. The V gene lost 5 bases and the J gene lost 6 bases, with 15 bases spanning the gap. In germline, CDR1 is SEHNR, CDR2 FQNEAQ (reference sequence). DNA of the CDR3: TGTGCCAGCAGCCCCTTCAGGGGATTTGATACGCAGTATTTT. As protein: CASSPFRGFDTQYF.

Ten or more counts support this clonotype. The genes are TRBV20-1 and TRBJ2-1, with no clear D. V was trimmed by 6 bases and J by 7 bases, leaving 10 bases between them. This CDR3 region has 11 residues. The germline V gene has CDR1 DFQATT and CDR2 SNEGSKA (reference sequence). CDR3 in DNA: TGCAGTGCCAAGACCCCGAATGAGCAGTTCTTC. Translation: CSAKTPNEQFF.

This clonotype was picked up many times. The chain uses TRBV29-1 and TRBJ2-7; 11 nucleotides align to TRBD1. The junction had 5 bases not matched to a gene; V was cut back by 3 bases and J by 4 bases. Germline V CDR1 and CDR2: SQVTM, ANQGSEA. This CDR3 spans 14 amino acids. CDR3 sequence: CSVEGQGGPYEQYF. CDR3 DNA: TGCAGCGTTGAGGGACAGGGGGGACCGTACGAGCAGTACTTC.

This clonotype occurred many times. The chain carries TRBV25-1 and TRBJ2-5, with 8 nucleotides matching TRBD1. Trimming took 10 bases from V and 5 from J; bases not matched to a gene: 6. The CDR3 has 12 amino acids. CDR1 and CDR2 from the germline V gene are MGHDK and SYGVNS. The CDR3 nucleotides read TGTGCCACCTGGACAGGGCGCGAGACCCAGTACTTC. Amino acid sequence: CATWTGRETQYF.

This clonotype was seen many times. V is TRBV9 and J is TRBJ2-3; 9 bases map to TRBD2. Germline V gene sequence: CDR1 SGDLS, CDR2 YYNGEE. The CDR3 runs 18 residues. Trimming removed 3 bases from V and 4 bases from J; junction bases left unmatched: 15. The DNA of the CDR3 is TGTGCCAGCAGCGCCTCGGGGGCTAGCGGGGCCTTCGCAGATACGCAGTATTTT. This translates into CASSASGASGAFADTQYF.

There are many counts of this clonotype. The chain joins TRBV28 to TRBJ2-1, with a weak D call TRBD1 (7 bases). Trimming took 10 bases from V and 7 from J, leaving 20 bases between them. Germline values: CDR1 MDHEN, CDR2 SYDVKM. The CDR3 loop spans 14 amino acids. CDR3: CATQGGVRANEQFF. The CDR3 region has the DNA TGTGCCACCCAGGGGGGCGTCCGAGCGAATGAGCAGTTCTTC.

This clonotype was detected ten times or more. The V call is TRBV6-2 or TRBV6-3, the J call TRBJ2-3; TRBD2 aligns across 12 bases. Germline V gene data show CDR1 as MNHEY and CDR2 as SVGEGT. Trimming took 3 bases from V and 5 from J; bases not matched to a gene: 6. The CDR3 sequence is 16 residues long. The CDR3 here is CASSYIGLAGIDTQYF. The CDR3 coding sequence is TGTGCCAGCAGTTATATCGGACTAGCGGGAATAGATACGCAGTATTTT.

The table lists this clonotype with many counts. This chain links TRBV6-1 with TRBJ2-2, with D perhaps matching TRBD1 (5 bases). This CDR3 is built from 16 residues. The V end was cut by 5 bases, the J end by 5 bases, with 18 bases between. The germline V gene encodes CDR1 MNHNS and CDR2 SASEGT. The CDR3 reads CASSPAQGILTGELFF. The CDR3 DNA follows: TGTGCCAGCAGTCCAGCTCAGGGTATCTTGACCGGGGAGCTGTTTTTT.

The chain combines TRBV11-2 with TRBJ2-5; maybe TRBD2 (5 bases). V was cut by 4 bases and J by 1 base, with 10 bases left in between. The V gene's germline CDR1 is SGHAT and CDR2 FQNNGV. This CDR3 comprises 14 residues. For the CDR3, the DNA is TGTGCCAGCAGCTACCCGGGAATCCAAGAGACCCAGTACTTC. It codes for CASSYPGIQETQYF. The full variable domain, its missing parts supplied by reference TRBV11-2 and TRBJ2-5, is EAGVAQSPRYKIIEKRQSVAFWCNPISGHATLYWYQQILGQGPKLLIQFQNNGVVDDSQLPKDRFSAERLKGVDSTLKIQPAKLEDSAVYLCASSYPGIQETQYFGPGTRLLVL.

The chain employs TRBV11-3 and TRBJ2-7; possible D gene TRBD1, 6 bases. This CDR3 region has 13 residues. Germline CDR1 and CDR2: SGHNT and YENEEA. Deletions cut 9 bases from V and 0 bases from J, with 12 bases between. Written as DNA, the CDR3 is TGTGCCAGAAGCCCGGACAGCTCCTACGAGCAGTACTTC. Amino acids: CARSPDSSYEQYF.

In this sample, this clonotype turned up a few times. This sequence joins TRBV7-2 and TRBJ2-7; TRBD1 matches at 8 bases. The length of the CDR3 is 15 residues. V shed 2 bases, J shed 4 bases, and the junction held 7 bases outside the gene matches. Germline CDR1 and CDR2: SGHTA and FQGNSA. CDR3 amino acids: CASSLSGQGWYEQYF. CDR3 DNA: TGTGCCAGCAGCTTATCAGGACAGGGATGGTACGAGCAGTACTTC.

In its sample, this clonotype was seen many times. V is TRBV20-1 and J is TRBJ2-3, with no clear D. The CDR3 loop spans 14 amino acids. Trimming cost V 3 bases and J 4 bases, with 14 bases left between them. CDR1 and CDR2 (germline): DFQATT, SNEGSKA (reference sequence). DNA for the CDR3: TGCAGTGCTAGTAGCAGTGTTCGGCCAGATACGCAGTATTTT. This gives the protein CSASSSVRPDTQYF.

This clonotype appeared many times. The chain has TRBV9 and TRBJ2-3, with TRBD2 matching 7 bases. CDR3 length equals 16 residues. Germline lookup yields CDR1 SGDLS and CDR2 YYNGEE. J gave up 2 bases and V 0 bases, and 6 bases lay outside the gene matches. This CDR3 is CASSVGLAVTTDTQYF. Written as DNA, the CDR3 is TGTGCCAGCAGCGTAGGTCTAGCGGTAACCACAGATACGCAGTATTTT.

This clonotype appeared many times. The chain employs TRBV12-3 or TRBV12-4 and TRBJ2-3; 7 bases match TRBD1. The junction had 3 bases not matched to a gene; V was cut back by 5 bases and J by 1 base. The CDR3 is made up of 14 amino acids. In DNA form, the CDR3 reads TGTGCCAGCAGTAGGGACAGCCGCACAGATACGCAGTATTTT. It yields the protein CASSRDSRTDTQYF.

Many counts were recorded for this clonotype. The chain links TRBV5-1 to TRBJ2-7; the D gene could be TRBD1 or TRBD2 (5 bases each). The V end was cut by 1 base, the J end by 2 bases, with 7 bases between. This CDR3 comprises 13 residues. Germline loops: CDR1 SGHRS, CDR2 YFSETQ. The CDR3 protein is CASSLMGAYEQYF. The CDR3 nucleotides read TGCGCCAGCAGCTTGATGGGGGCCTACGAGCAGTACTTC. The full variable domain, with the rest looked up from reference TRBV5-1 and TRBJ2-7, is KAGVTQTPRYLIKTRGQQVTLSCSPISGHRSVSWYQQTPGQGLQFLFEYFSETQRNKGNFPGRFSGRQFSNSRSEMNVSTLELGDSALYLCASSLMGAYEQYFGPGTRLTVT.

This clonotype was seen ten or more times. For the CDR3, the DNA is TGTGCCAGCAGTTTAATTCTAGCGGGACAAGAGACCCAGTACTTC. Protein: CASSLILAGQETQYF. This sequence joins TRBV28 and TRBJ2-5, with 9 bases that match TRBD2. The germline V gene has CDR1 MDHEN and CDR2 SYDVKM. V lost 2 bases, J lost 2 bases, and 3 bases stayed unmatched. The CDR3 covers 15 residues. Using reference TRBV28 and TRBJ2-5 for the parts outside the CDR3, the full variable domain is DVKVTQSSRYLVKRTGEKVFLECVQDMDHENMFWYRQDPGLGLRLIYFSYDVKMKEKGDIPEGYSVSREKKERFSLILESASTNQTSMYLCASSLILAGQETQYFGPGTRLLVL.

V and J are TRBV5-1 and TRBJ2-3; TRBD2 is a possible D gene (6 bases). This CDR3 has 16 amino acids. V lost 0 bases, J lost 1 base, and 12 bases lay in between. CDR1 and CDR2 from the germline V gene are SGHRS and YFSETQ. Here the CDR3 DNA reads TGCGCCAGCAGCTTGGGAGTGGCTAGCGGCACAGATACGCAGTATTTT. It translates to CASSLGVASGTDTQYF.

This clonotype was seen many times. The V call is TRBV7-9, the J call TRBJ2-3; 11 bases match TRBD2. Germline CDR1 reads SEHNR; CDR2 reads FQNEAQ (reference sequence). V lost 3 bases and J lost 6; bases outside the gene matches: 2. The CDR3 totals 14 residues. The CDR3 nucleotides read TGTGCCAGCAGCTTTAGCGGGGGGGATGATACGCAGTATTTT. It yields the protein CASSFSGGDDTQYF.

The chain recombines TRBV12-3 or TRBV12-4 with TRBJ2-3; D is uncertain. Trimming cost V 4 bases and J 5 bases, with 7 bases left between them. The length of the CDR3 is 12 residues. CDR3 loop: CASSYVGDTQYF. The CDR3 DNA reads TGTGCCAGCAGTTATGTGGGAGATACGCAGTATTTT.